The 4 T cell receptor beta chains given below trace back to one sample, sequenced in a study of early T cells in non-severe SARS-CoV-2 infection. MiXCR, applied by TCRdb to the 5' RACE reads, yields one record per CDR3 protein. Among just over 95,000 distinct CDR3 sequences listed, 9.5% to 11% were seen once. Sequenced material: whole blood, taken at baseline. These receptors were taken from an adult who was a healthcare worker with PCR-confirmed SARS-CoV-2 infection or an uninfected control (not recorded which).

On this clonotype: This may arise from a read error, as a much more abundant clone is one base away. In DNA, the CDR3 is TGTGTCAGCAGCTCCGGGACAGGGGTCTACGAGCAGTACTTC. Translated: CVSSSGTGVYEQYF. The rearrangement uses TRBV5-4 and TRBJ2-7; 10 nucleotides line up with TRBD1. The germline V gene encodes CDR1 SGHNT and CDR2 YYREEE (reference sequence). This CDR3 has 14 amino acids.

The chain combines TRBV18 with TRBJ2-1, with 8 bases aligning to TRBD1. Per the germline V gene, CDR1 is KGHSH and CDR2 is LQKENI. The length of the CDR3 is 13 residues. V gave up 6 bases and J gave up 10 bases; unmatched junction bases: 8. The CDR3 loop reads CASSLSGGWEQFF. CDR3 coding DNA: TGTGCCAGCTCCCTTTCAGGGGGCTGGGAGCAGTTCTTC.

This clonotype was counted between two and nine times. This rearrangement joins TRBV7-9 to TRBJ1-6; possibly TRBD1 for D (5 bases). The CDR3 totals 13 residues. V was clipped by 8 bases and J by 7 bases, with 12 bases between them. Germline V CDR1 and CDR2: SEHNR, FQNEAQ (reference sequence). CDR3 amino acids: CASGAGRNSPLHF. In DNA, the CDR3 is TGTGCCAGCGGGGCAGGCCGAAATTCACCCCTCCACTTT. Complete variable domain (other parts from reference TRBV7-9 and TRBJ1-6): DTGVSQNPRHKITKRGQNVTFRCDPISEHNRLYWYRQTLGQGPEFLTYFQNEAQLEKSRLLSDRFSAERPKGSFSTLEIQRTEQGDSAMYLCASGAGRNSPLHFGNGTRLTVT.

In this sample, this clonotype turned up a few times. The CDR3 spells CASSNYYEQYF. The CDR3 DNA sequence: TGTGCCAGCAGCAATTACTACGAGCAGTACTTC. This chain uses TRBV7-2 with TRBJ2-7, with D uncertain. This CDR3 contains 11 residues. The V end was cut by 5 bases, the J end by 3 bases, with 5 bases between. CDR1 SGHTA and CDR2 FQGNSA come from the germline V gene. The entire variable domain, with the rest obtained from reference TRBV7-2 and TRBJ2-7, is as follows: GAGVSQSPSNKVTEKGKDVELRCDPISGHTALYWYRQSLGQGLEFLIYFQGNSAPDKSGLPSDRFSAERTGGSVSTLTIQRTQQEDSAVYLCASSNYYEQYFGPGTRLTVT.